These 27 T cell receptor beta chains were all obtained from the same sample, sequenced in a study of blood T cell repertoires in COVID-19. Sequencing was performed with immunoSEQ multiplex PCR; in TCRdb, only in-frame clones are kept and a portion is missing. The sample includes 350,000 or so clones, over 75% seen only once; the top ten take under 11%. The sequenced sample was peripheral blood. The receptors originated from a woman aged 25 to 39 with COVID-19, enrolled during active disease.

The rearrangement uses TRBV27 and TRBJ2-7, with a tentative D call TRBD2 (6 bases). This CDR3 spans 12 amino acids. The V gene lost 6 bases and the J gene lost 3 bases, with 9 bases spanning the gap. Germline CDR1 MNHEY, CDR2 SMNVEV (reference sequence). The CDR3 spells CASSRSGYEQYF. Written as DNA, the CDR3 is TGTGCCAGCAGCCGTAGCGGCTACGAGCAGTACTTC.

J is TRBJ1-3 and V is TRBV6-5, with D unresolved. Between the trimmed V and J ends, which lost 6 bases and 3 bases, there was a span of 9 bases. CDR1 is MNHEY and CDR2 is SVGAGI in the germline V gene. The length of the CDR3 is 13 residues. The CDR3 sequence is CASSREIGNTIYF. In DNA form, the CDR3 reads TGTGCCAGCAGCCGGGAGATTGGAAACACCATATATTTT.

This chain connects TRBV7-9 to TRBJ2-2, with 12 bases that match TRBD1. V shed 5 bases, J shed 7 bases, and the junction held 5 bases outside the gene matches. This CDR3 has 15 residues. Germline V gene sequence: CDR1 SEHNR, CDR2 FQNEAQ (reference sequence). The CDR3 DNA is TGTGCCAGCAGCGGGGGACAGGGGGCGAGCGGGGAGCTGTTTTTT. Its protein is CASSGGQGASGELFF.

The V gene is TRBV12-2, the J gene TRBJ1-1; whether TRBD1, the table's D call, matches the DNA was not checked. TRBV12-2 is a known pseudogene. This CDR3 has 15 residues. DNA of the CDR3: TGTGCAAGTCGCTTATCTCTCAGGGTGAACACTGAAGCTTTCTTT. Its translation: CASRLSLRVNTEAFF.

The chain carries TRBV5-4 and TRBJ1-3; a possible D gene is TRBD1 (5 bases). CDR1 and CDR2 from the germline V gene are SGHNT and YYREEE (reference sequence). V was pared by 3 bases and J by 0 bases, with 10 bases between. The CDR3 is 15 residues long. The CDR3 region has the DNA TGTGCCAGCAGCTCGAGCGGGGGCTCTGGAAACACCATATATTTT. Protein: CASSSSGGSGNTIYF.

This clone was picked up one time. The chain couples TRBV2 to TRBJ2-1; 7 bases are shared with TRBD2. Germline V gene lookup returns CDR1 SNHLY and CDR2 FYNNEI. Germline trimming cut 3 bases from V and 6 bases from J; bases unmatched to any gene: 5. The CDR3 length is 14 residues. The CDR3 DNA sequence: TGTGCCAGCAGTGACGGGGGGAGGGTCAATGAGCAGTTCTTC. This codes for CASSDGGRVNEQFF. Filled out from reference TRBV2 and TRBJ2-1, the complete variable domain reads EPEVTQTPSHQVTQMGQEVILRCVPISNHLYFYWYRQILGQKVEFLVSFYNNEISEKSEIFDDQFSVERPDGSNFTLKIRSTKLEDSAMYFCASSDGGRVNEQFFGPGTRLTVL.

This chain uses TRBV6-1 with TRBJ2-2; D unresolved. CDR1 and CDR2 from the germline V gene are MNHNS and SASEGT. With 1 base removed from V and 4 bases from J, the gap between germline ends came to 10 bases. This CDR3 has 15 residues. The CDR3 spells CASSEGSDTTGELFF. The CDR3 DNA sequence: TGTGCCAGCAGTGAAGGGTCAGATACCACCGGGGAGCTGTTTTTT.

The CDR3 bases are TGTGCCAGCAGTTTTAGCTCGGCCCCCGGGGACGAGCAGTACTTC. This gives the protein CASSFSSAPGDEQYF. The rearrangement links TRBV6-5 to TRBJ2-7; perhaps TRBD2 as D (5 bases). Germline CDR1 MNHEY, CDR2 SVGAGI. The CDR3 runs 15 residues. V gave up 4 bases and J gave up 5 bases, with 18 bases separating them.

The rearrangement joins TRBV6-6 to TRBJ1-1; 10 positions agree with TRBD1. The CDR3 is 16 amino acids. CDR1 is MNHNY, CDR2 SVGAGI, per germline (reference sequence). V dropped 0 bases and J dropped 7; count of bases not matched to a gene: 8. DNA of the CDR3: TGTGCCAGCAGTTACTCGATCGGACAGGGGGTAGGTGAAGCTTTCTTT. It specifies CASSYSIGQGVGEAFF.

This chain links TRBV7-3 with TRBJ2-2; a possible D gene is TRBD1 (6 bases). This CDR3 is 14 amino acids long. Germline V gene lookup returns CDR1 SGHTA and CDR2 FQGTGA. The V end lost 5 bases, the J end lost 4 bases, and 11 bases lay between the germline ends. The DNA for the CDR3 is TGTGCCAGCAGCCCAGACAGGCGCACCGGGGAGCTGTTTTTT. Translating gives CASSPDRRTGELFF.

This clone was found a few times. The chain couples TRBV19 to TRBJ2-7; TRBD1 might be the D (5 bases). The V end lost 6 bases, the J end lost 0 bases, and 12 bases lay between the germline ends. The CDR3 totals 14 residues. From germline, CDR1 is LNHDA and CDR2 SQIVND (reference sequence). Written as DNA, the CDR3 is TGTGCCAGTAGGACCTCTGACAGCTCCTACGAGCAGTACTTC. Its translation is CASRTSDSSYEQYF.

The chain has TRBV19 and TRBJ2-7; 7 bases fit TRBD1. V dropped 4 bases and J dropped 5; count of bases not matched to a gene: 8. Germline V gene data show CDR1 as LNHDA and CDR2 as SQIVND (reference sequence). This CDR3 is built from 14 residues. CDR3 sequence: CASSRETGQNEQYF. DNA of the CDR3: TGTGCCAGTAGTAGGGAGACAGGGCAAAACGAGCAGTACTTC.

This chain joins TRBV30 and TRBJ1-6; D not resolved. Looked up from germline, CDR1 is GTSNPN and CDR2 is SVGIG (reference sequence). The CDR3 loop spans 12 amino acids. V lost 2 bases and J 9 bases, leaving 8 bases between the germline ends. The CDR3 loop is CAWSRGLSPLHF. CDR3 nucleotide sequence: TGTGCCTGGAGTCGAGGGCTTTCACCCCTCCACTTT. The full variable domain, completed using reference TRBV30 and TRBJ1-6, is SQTIHQWPATLVQPVGSPLSLECTVEGTSNPNLYWYRQAAGRGLQLLFYSVGIGQISSEVPQNLSASRPQDRQFILSSKKLLLSDSGFYLCAWSRGLSPLHFGNGTRLTVT.

This clone was seen once. The V and J genes are TRBV12-2 and TRBJ1-2; the D call of TRBD1 is as the table states it, not checked on the DNA. TRBV12-2 is termed a pseudogene. The CDR3 is made up of 13 amino acids. The CDR3 sequence is CASRRGQTYGYTF. The CDR3 DNA reads TGTGCAAGTCGACGGGGACAGACCTATGGCTACACCTTC.

The chain joins TRBV7-2 to TRBJ1-1; 8 nucleotides agree with TRBD1. The V gene end was trimmed by 6 bases and the J gene end by 4 bases; junction bases not matched to a gene: 7. Germline CDR1 reads SGHTA; CDR2 reads FQGNSA. The CDR3 is 14 residues long. The CDR3 sequence is CASSSQGAGTEAFF. DNA for the CDR3: TGTGCCAGCAGTTCCCAGGGGGCGGGCACTGAAGCTTTCTTT.

The CDR3 DNA reads TGTGCCTGGAGTTTGAGTCATGGCTACACCTTC. This encodes CAWSLSHGYTF. V and J are TRBV30 and TRBJ1-2; D not certain. Germline V CDR1 and CDR2: GTSNPN, SVGIG (reference sequence). The CDR3 runs 11 residues. The V gene lost 2 bases and the J gene lost 6 bases, with 7 bases spanning the gap.

Comments on this clone: Other DNA sequences from this sample encode an identical CDR3 as well. V usage is TRBV11-2 and J usage is TRBJ2-1, with 7 nucleotides matching TRBD1. The CDR3 loop spans 15 amino acids. V lost 1 base and J lost 0; bases outside the gene matches: 0. From germline, CDR1 is SGHAT and CDR2 FQNNGV. Here the CDR3 DNA reads TGTGCCAGCAGCTTAGCAGGGGGCTCCTACAATGAGCAGTTCTTC. It is translated as CASSLAGGSYNEQFF.

V and J are TRBV3-1 (or the pseudogene TRBV3-2) and TRBJ1-2; D call uncertain. The germline V and J ends were trimmed by 1 base and 8 bases, with 8 bases remaining between them. The CDR3 covers 12 residues. CDR1 is LGHDT, CDR2 YNNKEL, per germline (reference sequence). This CDR3 reads CASSQGSRGYTF. Written as DNA, the CDR3 is TGTGCCAGCAGCCAAGGCAGTCGAGGCTACACCTTC.

This clone has a single count. DNA for the CDR3: TGTGCCACCGCATCAGGGGGCTTTGCCTATGGCTACACCTTC. Translating gives CATASGGFAYGYTF. The chain carries TRBV7-9 and TRBJ1-2; 8 nucleotides line up with TRBD1. The CDR3 is 14 residues long. The germline gives CDR1 SEHNR, CDR2 FQNEAQ (reference sequence). Unmatched junction bases numbered 11, after V lost 10 bases and J lost 4 bases.

The rearrangement links TRBV11-3 to TRBJ1-1; D possibly corresponds to TRBD1 (5 bases). The germline V gene encodes CDR1 SGHNT and CDR2 YENEEA. V lost 5 bases and J lost 0, with 13 bases in between. CDR3 length: 15 amino acids. The CDR3 DNA sequence: TGTGCCAGCAGCGCTGGGGGGGGGATGAACACTGAAGCTTTCTTT. This encodes CASSAGGGMNTEAFF.

This clone was seen more than once but under ten times. The chain combines TRBV5-5 with TRBJ1-1; D gene ambiguous. V lost 3 bases and J 3 bases, leaving 15 bases between the germline ends. CDR3 length: 15 residues. The germline V gene encodes CDR1 SGHKS and CDR2 YYEKEE (reference sequence). The CDR3 sequence: CASSYYGGLDTEAFF. CDR3 coding DNA: TGTGCCAGCAGCTATTATGGAGGGTTGGACACTGAAGCTTTCTTT.

This clone appeared a single time. The chain joins TRBV5-1 to TRBJ2-1, with a tentative D call TRBD2 (5 bases). In germline, CDR1 is SGHRS, CDR2 YFSETQ. V lost 2 bases and J 10 bases, leaving 28 bases between the germline ends. The CDR3 spans 18 residues. The CDR3 region is CASSFRARSSSQPGEQFF. DNA of the CDR3: TGCGCCAGCAGCTTCCGGGCCCGCTCTAGTTCCCAGCCGGGGGAGCAGTTCTTC.

V gene TRBV19 combines with J gene TRBJ1-1, with D perhaps matching TRBD1 (5 bases). This CDR3 is built from 14 residues. Between the trimmed V and J ends, which lost 9 bases and 0 bases, there was a span of 14 bases. Germline-derived CDR1 and CDR2 are LNHDA and SQIVND (reference sequence). CDR3 in DNA: TGTGCCAGCAGGGACTCTCAGATGAACACTGAAGCTTTCTTT. Its translation: CASRDSQMNTEAFF. The full variable domain, completed using reference TRBV19 and TRBJ1-1, is DGGITQSPKYLFRKEGQNVTLSCEQNLNHDAMYWYRQDPGQGLRLIYYSQIVNDFQKGDIAEGYSVSREKKESFPLTVTSAQKNPTAFYLCASRDSQMNTEAFFGQGTRLTVV.

The chain is built from TRBV7-9 and TRBJ2-3; 10 bases are shared with TRBD1. Unmatched junction bases numbered 13, after V lost 1 base and J lost 6 bases. CDR3 size: 18 residues. The germline CDR1 and CDR2 sequences are SEHNR and FQNEAQ (reference sequence). CDR3 nucleotide sequence: TGTGCCAGCAGCTTAGAACTGACAGGGGGCGTTGGTAGTGATACGCAGTATTTT. This codes for CASSLELTGGVGSDTQYF.

This chain connects TRBV27 to TRBJ1-6; the D gene is possibly TRBD1 (5 bases). This CDR3 has 13 amino acids. The germline V gene encodes CDR1 MNHEY and CDR2 SMNVEV (reference sequence). Trimming removed 6 bases at V and 9 bases at J, with 12 bases between. The CDR3 region is CASRATGSSPLHF. The CDR3 bases are TGTGCCAGCAGAGCAACAGGATCTTCACCCCTCCACTTT.

The chain joins TRBV2 to TRBJ2-7, with TRBD2 identical over 7 bases. Germline lookup yields CDR1 SNHLY and CDR2 FYNNEI. The CDR3 has 15 amino acids. The J segment lost 4 bases and the V segment lost 6 bases, leaving 12 bases of the junction unmatched. The CDR3 sequence is CASSLGRPPIYEQYF. The CDR3 coding sequence is TGTGCCAGCAGCCTCGGGAGGCCGCCTATTTACGAGCAGTACTTC.

This clone was recorded once. The V gene is TRBV30, the J gene TRBJ2-1, with 13 bases fitting TRBD2. Germline V lookup: CDR1 GTSNPN, CDR2 SVGIG (reference sequence). V was clipped by 3 bases and J by 6 bases; unmatched bases: 5. CDR3 length: 15 amino acids. Here the CDR3 DNA reads TGTGCCTGGAGACTAGCGGGAGGGTTCGGCAATGAGCAGTTCTTC. Translating it yields CAWRLAGGFGNEQFF.